This T cell receptor beta chain was profiled in a study of T-cell reconstitution after alpha-beta-depleted transplantation in children. It was with unique molecular identifiers that the TCRbeta library was prepared. TCRdb independently ran MiXCR on the PCR reads; one entry per CDR3 protein. The table includes 550,000 to 600,000 distinct CDR3 sequences, roughly 23% detected once. CDR3 length: 11 amino acids. V shed 10 bases and J shed 4 bases, with 10 bases lying between them. This clonotype was detected ten times or more. The sequencing here drew on PBMCs, mostly from graft donor cells, taken 360 days after TCRalphabeta/CD19-depleted stem cell transplant. The receptor was derived from a boy younger than two who had a stem cell transplant for acute myeloid leukemia, so the T cells may come from the graft donor. The chain joins TRBV12-3 or TRBV12-4 to TRBJ1-2, with D possibly matching TRBD1 (5 bases). The CDR3 DNA follows: TGTGCCACCCGTGGGGGCTATGGCTACACCTTC. This sequence encodes CATRGGYGYTF.